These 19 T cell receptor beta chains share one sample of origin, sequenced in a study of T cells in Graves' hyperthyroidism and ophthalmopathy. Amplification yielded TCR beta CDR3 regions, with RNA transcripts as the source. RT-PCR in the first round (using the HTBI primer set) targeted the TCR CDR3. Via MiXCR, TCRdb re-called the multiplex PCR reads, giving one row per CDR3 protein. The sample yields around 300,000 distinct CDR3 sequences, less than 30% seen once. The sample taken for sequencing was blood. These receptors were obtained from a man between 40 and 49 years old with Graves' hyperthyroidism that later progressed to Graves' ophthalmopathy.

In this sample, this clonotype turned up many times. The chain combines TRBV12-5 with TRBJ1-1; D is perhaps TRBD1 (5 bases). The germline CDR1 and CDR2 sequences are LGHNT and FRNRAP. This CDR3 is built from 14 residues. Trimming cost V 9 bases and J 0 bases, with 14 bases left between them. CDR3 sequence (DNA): TGTGCTAGCGGGGGGGACGTAATGAACACTGAAGCTTTCTTT. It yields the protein CASGGDVMNTEAFF.

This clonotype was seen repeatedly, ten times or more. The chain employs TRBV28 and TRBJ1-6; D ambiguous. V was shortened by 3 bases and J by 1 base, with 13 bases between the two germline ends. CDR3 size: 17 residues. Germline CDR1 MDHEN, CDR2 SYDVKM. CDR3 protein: CASSFGVVGSYNSPLHF. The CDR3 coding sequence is TGTGCCAGCAGTTTTGGGGTGGTAGGATCCTATAATTCACCCCTCCACTTT.

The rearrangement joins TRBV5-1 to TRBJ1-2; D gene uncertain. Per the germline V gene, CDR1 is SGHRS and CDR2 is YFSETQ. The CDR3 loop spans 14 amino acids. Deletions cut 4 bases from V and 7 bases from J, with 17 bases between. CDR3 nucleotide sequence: TGCGCCAGCAGCCCCGGAAACCGGATCTTTGGCTACACCTTC. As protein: CASSPGNRIFGYTF.

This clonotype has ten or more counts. CDR3 DNA: TGTGCCAGCAGTTACTCGATGTTTGGGACCGAGGCCCGAGGCTACACCTTC. Translating it yields CASSYSMFGTEARGYTF. This chain links TRBV6-5 with TRBJ1-2, with D possibly matching TRBD1 (5 bases). The CDR3 spans 17 residues. The germline gives CDR1 MNHEY, CDR2 SVGAGI. Trimming removed 0 bases from V and 8 bases from J, with 22 bases in between.

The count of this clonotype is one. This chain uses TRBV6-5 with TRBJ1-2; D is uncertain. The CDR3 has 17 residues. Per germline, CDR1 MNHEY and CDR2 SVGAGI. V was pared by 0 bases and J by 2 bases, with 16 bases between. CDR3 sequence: CASSYSGLQGKNYGYTF. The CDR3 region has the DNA TGTGCCAGCAGTTACTCAGGTCTCCAAGGGAAAAACTATGGCTACACCTTC.

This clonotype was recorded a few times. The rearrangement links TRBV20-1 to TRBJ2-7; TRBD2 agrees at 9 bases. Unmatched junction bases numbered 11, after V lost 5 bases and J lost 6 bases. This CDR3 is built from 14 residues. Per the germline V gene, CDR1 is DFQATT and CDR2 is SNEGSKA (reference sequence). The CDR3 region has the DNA TGCAGTGCTCTAAGACTAGCGGAGGGGGGCGAGCAGTACTTC. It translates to CSALRLAEGGEQYF.

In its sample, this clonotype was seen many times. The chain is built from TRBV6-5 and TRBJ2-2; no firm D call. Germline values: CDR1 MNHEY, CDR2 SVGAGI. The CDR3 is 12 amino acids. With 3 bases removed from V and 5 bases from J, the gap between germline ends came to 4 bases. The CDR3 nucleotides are TGTGCCAGCAGTTATCTAACCGGGGAGCTGTTTTTT. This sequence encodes CASSYLTGELFF.

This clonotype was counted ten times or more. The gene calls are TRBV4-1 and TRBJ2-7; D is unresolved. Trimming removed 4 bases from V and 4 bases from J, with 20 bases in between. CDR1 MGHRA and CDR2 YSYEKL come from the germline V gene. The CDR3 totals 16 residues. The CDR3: CASSRQPEAYVYEQYF. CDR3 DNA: TGCGCCAGCAGCCGCCAACCCGAGGCTTATGTATACGAGCAGTACTTC.

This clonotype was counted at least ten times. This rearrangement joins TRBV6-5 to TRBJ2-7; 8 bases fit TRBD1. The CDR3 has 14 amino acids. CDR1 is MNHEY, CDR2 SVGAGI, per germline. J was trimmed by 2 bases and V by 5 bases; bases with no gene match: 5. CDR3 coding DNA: TGTGCCAGCAGTCAGGGACAGGTTACCTACGAGCAGTACTTC. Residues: CASSQGQVTYEQYF.

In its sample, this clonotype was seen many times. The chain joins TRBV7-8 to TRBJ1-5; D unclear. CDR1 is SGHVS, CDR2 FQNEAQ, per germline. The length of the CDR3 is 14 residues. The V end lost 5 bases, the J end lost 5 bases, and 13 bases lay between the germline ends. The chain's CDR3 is CASSPATDYQPQHF. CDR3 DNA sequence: TGTGCCAGCAGCCCCGCCACGGACTATCAGCCCCAGCATTTT.

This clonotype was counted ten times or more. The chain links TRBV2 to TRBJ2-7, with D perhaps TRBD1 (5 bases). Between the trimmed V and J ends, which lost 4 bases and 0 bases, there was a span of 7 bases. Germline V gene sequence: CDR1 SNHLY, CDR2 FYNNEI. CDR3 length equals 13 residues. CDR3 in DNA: TGTGCCAGCAGTGTTCAGGGCTCCTACGAGCAGTACTTC. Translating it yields CASSVQGSYEQYF.

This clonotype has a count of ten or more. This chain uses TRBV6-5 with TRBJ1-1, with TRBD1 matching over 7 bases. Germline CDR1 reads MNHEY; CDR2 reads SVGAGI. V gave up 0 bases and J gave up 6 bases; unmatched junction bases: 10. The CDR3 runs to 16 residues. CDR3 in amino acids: CASSYSRAGTDPEAFF. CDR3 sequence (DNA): TGTGCCAGCAGTTACTCGAGGGCCGGGACAGACCCTGAAGCTTTCTTT.

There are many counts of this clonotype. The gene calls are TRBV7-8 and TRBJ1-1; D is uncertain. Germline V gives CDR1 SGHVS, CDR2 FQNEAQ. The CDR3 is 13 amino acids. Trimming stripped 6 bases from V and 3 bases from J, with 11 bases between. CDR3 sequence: CASSQRRDTEAFF. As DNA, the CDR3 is TGTGCCAGCAGTCAACGGAGGGACACTGAAGCTTTCTTT. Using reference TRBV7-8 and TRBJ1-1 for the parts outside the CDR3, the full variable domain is GAGVSQSPRYKVAKRGQDVALRCDPISGHVSLFWYQQALGQGPEFLTYFQNEAQLDKSGLPSDRFFAERPEGSVSTLKIQRTQQEDSAVYLCASSQRRDTEAFFGQGTRLTVV.

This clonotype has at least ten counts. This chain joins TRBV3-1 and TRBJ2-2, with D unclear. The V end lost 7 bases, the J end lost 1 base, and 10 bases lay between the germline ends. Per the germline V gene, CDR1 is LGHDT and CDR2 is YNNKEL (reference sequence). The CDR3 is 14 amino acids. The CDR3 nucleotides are TGTGCCAGCAAGCCGTCAGTGAACACCGGGGAGCTGTTTTTT. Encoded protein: CASKPSVNTGELFF.

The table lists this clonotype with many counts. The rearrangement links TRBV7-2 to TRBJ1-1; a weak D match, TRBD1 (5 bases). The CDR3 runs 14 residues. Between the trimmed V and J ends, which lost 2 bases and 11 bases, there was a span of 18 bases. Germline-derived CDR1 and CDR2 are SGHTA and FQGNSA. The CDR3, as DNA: TGTGCCAGCAGCTTATTTGGGACGCGCTCTCTGGCTTTCTTT. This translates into CASSLFGTRSLAFF.

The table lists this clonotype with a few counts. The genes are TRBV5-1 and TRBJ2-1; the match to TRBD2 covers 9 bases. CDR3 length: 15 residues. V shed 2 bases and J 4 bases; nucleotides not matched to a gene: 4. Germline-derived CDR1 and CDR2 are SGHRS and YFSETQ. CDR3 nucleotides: TGCGCCAGCAGCTTCACAGCGGGGGGTTACAATGAGCAGTTCTTC. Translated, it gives CASSFTAGGYNEQFF.

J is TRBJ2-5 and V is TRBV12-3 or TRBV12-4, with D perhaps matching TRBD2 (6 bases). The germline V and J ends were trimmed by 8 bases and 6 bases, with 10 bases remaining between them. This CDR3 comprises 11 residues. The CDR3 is CASALAQTQYF. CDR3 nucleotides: TGTGCCAGCGCGCTAGCGCAGACCCAGTACTTC.

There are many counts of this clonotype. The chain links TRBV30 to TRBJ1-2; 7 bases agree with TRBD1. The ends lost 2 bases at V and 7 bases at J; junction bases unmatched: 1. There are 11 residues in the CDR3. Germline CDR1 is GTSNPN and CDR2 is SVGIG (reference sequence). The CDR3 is CAWSSGGGYTF. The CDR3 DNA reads TGTGCCTGGAGTTCAGGGGGTGGCTACACCTTC.

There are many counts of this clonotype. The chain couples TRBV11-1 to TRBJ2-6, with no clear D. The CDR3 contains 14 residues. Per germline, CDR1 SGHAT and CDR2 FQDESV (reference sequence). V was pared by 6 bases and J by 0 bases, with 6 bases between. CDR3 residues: CASSSYSGANVLTF. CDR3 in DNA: TGTGCCAGCAGTAGCTACTCTGGGGCCAACGTCCTGACTTTC.